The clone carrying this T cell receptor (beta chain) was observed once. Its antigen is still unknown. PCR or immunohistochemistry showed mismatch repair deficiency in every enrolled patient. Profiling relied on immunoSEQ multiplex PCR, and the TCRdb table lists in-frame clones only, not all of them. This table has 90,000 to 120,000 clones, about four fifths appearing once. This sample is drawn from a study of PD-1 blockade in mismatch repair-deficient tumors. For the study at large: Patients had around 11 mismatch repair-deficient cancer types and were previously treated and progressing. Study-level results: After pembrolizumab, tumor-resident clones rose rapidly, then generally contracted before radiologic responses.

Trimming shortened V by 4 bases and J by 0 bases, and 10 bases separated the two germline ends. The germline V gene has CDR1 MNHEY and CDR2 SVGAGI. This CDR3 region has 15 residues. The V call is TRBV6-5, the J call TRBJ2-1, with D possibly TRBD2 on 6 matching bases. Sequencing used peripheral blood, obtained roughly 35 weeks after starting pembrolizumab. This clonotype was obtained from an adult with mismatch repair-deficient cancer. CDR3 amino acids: CASSSAGSSYNEQFF. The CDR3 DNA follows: TGTGCCAGCAGTTCAGCGGGCAGCTCCTACAATGAGCAGTTCTTC.